These 2 T cell receptor beta chains were sequenced from one sample in a study of CD39 and CD103 CD8 tumor-infiltrating T cells. Sequencing used immunoSEQ multiplex PCR; TCRdb keeps in-frame clones, though not all of them. The table has some 2,400 clones, about two thirds seen once. The specimen was CD39- CD103- CD8+ T cells sorted from the tumor. Described subset: CD103-CD39- double-negative CD45RA- CD8 T cells. The receptors here all came from a human donor with head and neck squamous cell carcinoma.

The chain links TRBV7-8 to TRBJ1-2; 8 positions agree with TRBD1. Germline trimming cut 6 bases from V and 5 bases from J; bases unmatched to any gene: 17. This CDR3 is 17 amino acids long. Per germline, CDR1 SGHVS and CDR2 FQNEAQ. The CDR3 spells CASSRRTGTLALYGYTF. The CDR3, as DNA: TGTGCCAGCAGTCGTAGGACAGGGACATTAGCGCTATATGGCTACACCTTC. The full variable domain, completed using reference TRBV7-8 and TRBJ1-2, is GAGVSQSPRYKVAKRGQDVALRCDPISGHVSLFWYQQALGQGPEFLTYFQNEAQLDKSGLPSDRFFAERPEGSVSTLKIQRTQQEDSAVYLCASSRRTGTLALYGYTFGSGTRLTVV.

CDR3 nucleotides: TGTGCCAGCAGCCAAGGGGGACTAGCGGAACTATTATACACACACACAGATACGCAGTATTTT. Protein product: CASSQGGLAELLYTHTDTQYF. The chain employs TRBV14 and TRBJ2-3; 11 bases are a match to TRBD2. The germline V gene has CDR1 SGHDN and CDR2 FVKESK. The CDR3 spans 21 residues. Trimming removed 1 base from V and 2 bases from J; junction bases left unmatched: 17. Looking up the rest from reference TRBV14 and TRBJ2-3 gives the full variable domain: EAGVTQFPSHSVIEKGQTVTLRCDPISGHDNLYWYRRVMGKEIKFLLHFVKESKQDESGMPNNRFLAERTGGTYSTLKVQPAELEDSGVYFCASSQGGLAELLYTHTDTQYFGPGTRLTVL.